This passage covers 2 T cell receptor beta chains from one sample sequenced in a study of cytomegalovirus exposure and HLA in healthy donors. Some clones are missing from TCRdb's copy, which holds only in-frame ones; the method was immunoSEQ multiplex PCR. This sample has approximately 210,000 clones, with around 90% found just once. The material sequenced was PBMCs. The origin of the receptors is a woman aged 18-35 years in good health and CMV-seronegative.

The chain links TRBV2 to TRBJ2-5; a possible D gene is TRBD1 (5 bases). Trimming left V 2 bases short and J 3 bases short, with 10 bases between. The V gene's germline CDR1 is SNHLY and CDR2 FYNNEI. This CDR3 has 14 amino acids. The CDR3 sequence is CASSERGRKETQYF. CDR3 nucleotide sequence: TGTGCCAGCAGTGAAAGGGGCAGAAAAGAGACCCAGTACTTC.

This clone was recorded only once. This chain joins TRBV5-6 and TRBJ2-5; 7 nucleotides match TRBD1. After removal of 0 bases from V and 5 bases from J, the junction contained 7 bases not matched to a gene. The CDR3 spans 15 residues. Looked up from germline, CDR1 is SGHDT and CDR2 is YYEEEE. CDR3 in amino acids: CASSLVGQGDETQYF. In DNA form, the CDR3 reads TGTGCCAGCAGCTTGGTGGGGCAGGGGGACGAGACCCAGTACTTC.